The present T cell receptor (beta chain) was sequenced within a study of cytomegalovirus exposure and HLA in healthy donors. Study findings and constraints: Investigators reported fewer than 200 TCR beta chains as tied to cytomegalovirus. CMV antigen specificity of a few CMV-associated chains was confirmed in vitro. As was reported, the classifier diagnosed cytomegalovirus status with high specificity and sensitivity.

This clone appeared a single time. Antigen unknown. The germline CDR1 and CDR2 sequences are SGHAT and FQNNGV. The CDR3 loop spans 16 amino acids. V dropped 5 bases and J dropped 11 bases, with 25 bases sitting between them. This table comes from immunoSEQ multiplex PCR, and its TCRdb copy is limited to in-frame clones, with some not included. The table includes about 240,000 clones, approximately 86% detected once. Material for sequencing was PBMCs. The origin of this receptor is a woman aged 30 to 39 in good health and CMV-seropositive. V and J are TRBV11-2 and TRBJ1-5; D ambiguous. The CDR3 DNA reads TGTGCCAGCAGCCCGATACGGGGTAGAAAAGGTTGGACCCAGCATTTT. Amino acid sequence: CASSPIRGRKGWTQHF.